Only one count was recorded for the clone carrying this TCR beta chain. Its matching antigen is unknown. Each sample's TCRbeta library yielded on average about 40,773 productive templates. Method: immunoSEQ multiplex PCR; TCRdb's copy keeps in-frame clones and lacks some. The sample contains approximately 10,000 clones, about 85% of which appear only once. The data derive from a study of STAT3 mutations in large granular lymphocyte leukemia. In the study overall: 40% of treated T-LGLL patients showed hematologic response to immunosuppression. Study results and limitations: In T-cell large granular lymphocyte leukemia, about half of patients showed multiple immunodominant subclonotypes. In several patients, dominant TCR clone burden exceeded STAT3 mutant burden, suggesting STAT3 mutation arose secondarily.

The V and J ends lost 0 bases and 0 bases respectively, with 6 bases between them. This CDR3 has 15 residues. Germline CDR1 reads ENHRY; CDR2 reads SYGVKD. The sample taken for sequencing was peripheral blood mononuclear cells. The chain recombines TRBV10-3 with TRBJ2-1; D not resolved. This clonotype was sampled from a man older than 75 with T-cell large granular lymphocyte leukemia. Some clones in this sample may be carry-over from other donors' samples. The CDR3 spells CAISESNPSYNEQFF. CDR3 bases: TGTGCCATCAGTGAGTCAAATCCCTCCTACAATGAGCAGTTCTTC.